The present T cell receptor beta chain was sequenced within a study of blood T cell repertoires in COVID-19. The V and J ends lost 2 bases and 5 bases, in that order; junction bases with no gene match: 7. The CDR3 contains 17 residues. Looked up from germline, CDR1 is LNHNV and CDR2 is YYDKDF (reference sequence). Profiling relied on immunoSEQ multiplex PCR, and the TCRdb table lists in-frame clones only, not all of them. The data show around 120,000 clones, around 79% seen once. This receptor was identified in a man aged 65-85 years with acute or convalescent COVID-19. This chain connects TRBV15 to TRBJ1-4, with 11 bases aligning to TRBD1. Material: peripheral blood. CDR3 amino acids: CATSRTLGDRGNEKLFF. The CDR3 nucleotides read TGTGCCACCAGCAGAACACTTGGGGACAGGGGGAATGAAAAACTGTTTTTT.